This T cell receptor (beta chain) was obtained from a study of blood T cell repertoires in COVID-19. The overall study: COVID-19 samples from acute and convalescent phases originated in the United States, Italy and Spain. T cells, B-cell-depleted T cells, or PBMCs supplied cDNA or gDNA.

Authors' methods: Reference gene primer amplification in the assay estimated nucleated cell counts. The method was immunoSEQ multiplex PCR; TCRdb's version includes in-frame clones alone and lacks a portion of them. V, J and clone size were drawn from that table, and D and trimming were deduced from the DNA. The table lists over 150,000 clones, around 82% of them singletons, with 10% to 13% in the top ten. From germline, CDR1 is SQVTM and CDR2 ANQGSEA. This CDR3 is 17 amino acids long. Trimming left V 3 bases short and J 0 bases short, with 19 bases between. Only one count was recorded for this clone.

The TCR sequence derives from a woman of 80 years or more with active or convalescent COVID-19. The sample was peripheral blood. The rearrangement joins TRBV29-1 to TRBJ2-3; no clear D gene. CDR3 in amino acids: CSVDGADLASSTDTQYF. CDR3 in DNA: TGCAGCGTTGATGGAGCAGACTTGGCCTCTAGCACAGATACGCAGTATTTT.